This T cell receptor (beta chain) stems from a study of T cells in Graves' hyperthyroidism and ophthalmopathy. Study-level background: Peripheral blood was secured at the point of initial diagnosis, before any treatment.

This clonotype was recorded many times. Antigen specificity is unknown. The CDR3 runs 15 residues. V dropped 4 bases and J dropped 4 bases, with 16 bases sitting between them. From germline, CDR1 is LGHDT and CDR2 YNNKEL (reference sequence). Findings and limits, study-wide: Peripheral blood also featured most of the thyroid clonotypes expanded above 0.001.

The investigators amplified TCR beta CDR3 regions from RNA transcripts. The primer set for the first-round RT-PCR of the TCR CDR3 was HTBI. One entry per CDR3 protein, called by TCRdb with MiXCR from the multiplex PCR reads. The sample has about 640,000 distinct CDR3 sequences, about 15% seen once. V gene TRBV3-1 combines with J gene TRBJ1-1; possibly TRBD1 for D (6 bases). This TCR was sampled from a woman aged 45 to 65 with Graves' ophthalmopathy. Sequencing was done on a sample of blood. The CDR3 DNA follows: TGTGCCAGCAGCCGGGACACTGCCTTACCCACTGAAGCTTTCTTT. This codes for CASSRDTALPTEAFF.